The rows below give T cell receptor beta chains drawn from one sample of a study of PD-1 blockade in classical Hodgkin lymphoma. TCRdb's copy holds only in-frame clones and misses some; the assay was immunoSEQ multiplex PCR. The sample carries nearly 55,000 clones, roughly 80% recorded once. The sequencing used peripheral blood mononuclear cells (PBMCs), collected at baseline. The receptors shown here come from a human donor with classical Hodgkin lymphoma. The CDR3 runs from the conserved cysteine through the conserved F or W. Each record gives: clone size, D gene, V gene, J gene, CDR3 DNA, CDR3 protein. A D gene is named only where the DNA matches it firmly. Size is stated for part of the rows, as once, few or many counts, or as a class when the clone is expanded.

abundance: .
d_gene: .
v_gene: TRBV21-1
j_gene: TRBJ2-1
CDR3nt: TGTGCCAGCAGGGGAAACAATGAGCAGTTCTTC
CDR3aa: CASRGNNEQFF

abundance: .
d_gene: .
v_gene: TRBV13
j_gene: TRBJ2-5
CDR3nt: TGTGCCAGCAGCTTGAGGCAGGGAGAGACCCAGTACTTC
CDR3aa: CASSLRQGETQYF

abundance: .
d_gene: .
v_gene: TRBV29-1
j_gene: TRBJ2-3
CDR3nt: TGCAGTGCCGAGGGGCAGACAGATACGCAGTATTTT
CDR3aa: CSAEGQTDTQYF

abundance: .
d_gene: .
v_gene: TRBV6-5
j_gene: TRBJ2-7
CDR3nt: TGTGCCAGCAGGGCATTTTACGAGCAGTACTTC
CDR3aa: CASRAFYEQYF

abundance: .
d_gene: .
v_gene: TRBV29-1
j_gene: TRBJ2-1
CDR3nt: TGCAGCTCGAGGGTACAGGTTTTAGGTAATGAGCAGTTCTTC
CDR3aa: CSSRVQVLGNEQFF

abundance: .
d_gene: .
v_gene: TRBV30
j_gene: TRBJ2-5
CDR3nt: TGTGCCTGGAGTGAAGGAGTGAGGGGCCACGAGACCCAGTACTTC
CDR3aa: CAWSEGVRGHETQYF

abundance: .
d_gene: TRBD1
v_gene: TRBV11-2
j_gene: TRBJ1-3
CDR3nt: TGTGCCAGCAGCTTAGACTTACAGGGGTCTGGAAACACCATATATTTT
CDR3aa: CASSLDLQGSGNTIYF

abundance: .
d_gene: .
v_gene: TRBV7-9
j_gene: TRBJ2-1
CDR3nt: TGTGCCAGCAGCCTCGCGAATAATGAGCAGTTCTTC
CDR3aa: CASSLANNEQFF

abundance: once
d_gene: TRBD2
v_gene: TRBV6-1
j_gene: TRBJ2-3
CDR3nt: TGTGCCAGCAGTGAACTAGCGGGAGCGACCACAGATACGCAGTATTTT
CDR3aa: CASSELAGATTDTQYF

abundance: .
d_gene: TRBD1
v_gene: TRBV12-5
j_gene: TRBJ1-5
CDR3nt: TGTGCTAGTGGTTCCGACAGGGGGCTAGGCAATCAGCCCCAGCATTTT
CDR3aa: CASGSDRGLGNQPQHF

abundance: .
d_gene: TRBD1
v_gene: TRBV5-4
j_gene: TRBJ1-2
CDR3nt: TGTGCCAGCAGCTGGGGACAGGAGTATGGCTACACCTTC
CDR3aa: CASSWGQEYGYTF

abundance: .
d_gene: .
v_gene: TRBV6-1
j_gene: TRBJ1-1
CDR3nt: TGTGCCAGCAGTGAAGCCTGGGTTTCTATCTCTGAAGCTTTCTTT
CDR3aa: CASSEAWVSISEAFF

abundance: few
d_gene: .
v_gene: TRBV7-6
j_gene: TRBJ1-5
CDR3nt: TGTGCCAGCAGCTTAGAAACAGGGAATCAGCCCCAGCATTTT
CDR3aa: CASSLETGNQPQHF

abundance: .
d_gene: .
v_gene: TRBV30
j_gene: TRBJ1-3
CDR3nt: TGTGCCTGGAGTCCCCTGGGAAACACCATATATTTT
CDR3aa: CAWSPLGNTIYF

abundance: .
d_gene: .
v_gene: TRBV5-8
j_gene: TRBJ1-2
CDR3nt: TGTGCCAGCAGCTTGGTTCCAGGGTCGTCTCGCGGCTACACCTTC
CDR3aa: CASSLVPGSSRGYTF

abundance: once
d_gene: .
v_gene: TRBV27
j_gene: TRBJ1-1
CDR3nt: TGTGCCAGCAGTTTTAGGCACACCACTGAAGCTTTCTTT
CDR3aa: CASSFRHTTEAFF

abundance: .
d_gene: .
v_gene: TRBV5-5
j_gene: TRBJ1-2
CDR3nt: TGTGCCAGCAGCTTGCTATTGACAGCTAACTATGGCTACACCTTC
CDR3aa: CASSLLLTANYGYTF

abundance: .
d_gene: .
v_gene: TRBV13
j_gene: TRBJ2-1
CDR3nt: TGTGCCAGCAGCCACCGGGACCCATACAATGAGCAGTTCTTC
CDR3aa: CASSHRDPYNEQFF

abundance: .
d_gene: .
v_gene: TRBV21-1
j_gene: TRBJ2-1
CDR3nt: TGTGCCAGCAGCAAAGAAGGGCTACAGCGGCCGAGGGGTTACAATGAGCAGTTCTTC
CDR3aa: CASSKEGLQRPRGYNEQFF

abundance: .
d_gene: TRBD2
v_gene: TRBV14
j_gene: TRBJ2-3
CDR3nt: TGTGCCAGCAGGGAGGGGACGGAGACTAGCGGGAGGTGGGCGCAGTATTTT
CDR3aa: CASREGTETSGRWAQYF

abundance: once
d_gene: .
v_gene: TRBV15
j_gene: TRBJ2-1
CDR3nt: TGTGCCACCAGCAGAGTAGCGGCTGCCTACAATGAGCAGTTCTTC
CDR3aa: CATSRVAAAYNEQFF

abundance: .
d_gene: TRBD2
v_gene: TRBV11-2
j_gene: TRBJ2-5
CDR3nt: TGTGCCAGCAGCTTAGTACTAGCGGCCCCGGGAGGGACCCAGTACTTC
CDR3aa: CASSLVLAAPGGTQYF

abundance: .
d_gene: .
v_gene: TRBV6-6
j_gene: TRBJ2-1
CDR3nt: TGTGCCAGCAGTTACTCTCCCCCCAGGAATGAGCAGTTCTTC
CDR3aa: CASSYSPPRNEQFF

abundance: .
d_gene: .
v_gene: TRBV7-2
j_gene: TRBJ2-1
CDR3nt: TGTGCCAGCAGCTTACCGCGGGCTAGCGTCGGAGACTACAATGAGCAGTTCTTC
CDR3aa: CASSLPRASVGDYNEQFF

abundance: few
d_gene: .
v_gene: TRBV29-1
j_gene: TRBJ1-1
CDR3nt: TGCAGCGTTGAACCCCAGGGTAACACTGAAGCTTTCTTT
CDR3aa: CSVEPQGNTEAFF

abundance: .
d_gene: TRBD1
v_gene: TRBV7-2
j_gene: TRBJ1-1
CDR3nt: TGTGCCAGCAGCTTAGAACCCACAGGGGGCGCGGGGACTGAAGCTTTCTTT
CDR3aa: CASSLEPTGGAGTEAFF

abundance: .
d_gene: TRBD1
v_gene: TRBV11-3
j_gene: TRBJ1-1
CDR3nt: TGTGCCAGCAGCTTTACAGGGGGCGTTGAAGCTTTCTTT
CDR3aa: CASSFTGGVEAFF

abundance: .
d_gene: .
v_gene: TRBV6-5
j_gene: TRBJ2-5
CDR3nt: TGTGCCACCGCGAAAGAGACCCAGTACTTC
CDR3aa: CATAKETQYF

abundance: .
d_gene: .
v_gene: TRBV6-5
j_gene: TRBJ1-1
CDR3nt: TGTGCCAGCAGTCCGGGGCTGGCAAGGACTGAAGCTTTCTTT
CDR3aa: CASSPGLARTEAFF

abundance: once
d_gene: .
v_gene: TRBV9
j_gene: TRBJ2-1
CDR3nt: TGTGCCAGCAGCTCACCATCTAGTGGCCCCTACAATGAGCAGTTCTTC
CDR3aa: CASSSPSSGPYNEQFF

abundance: .
d_gene: TRBD1
v_gene: TRBV2
j_gene: TRBJ2-1
CDR3nt: TGTGCCAGCAGCCCCCGACAGGGTGGGTTCGGGGACAATGAGCAGTTCTTC
CDR3aa: CASSPRQGGFGDNEQFF

abundance: once
d_gene: .
v_gene: TRBV2
j_gene: TRBJ1-4
CDR3nt: TGTGCCAGCAGGCGGGCAGCAAATGAAAAACTGTTTTTT
CDR3aa: CASRRAANEKLFF

abundance: once
d_gene: .
v_gene: TRBV18
j_gene: TRBJ1-5
CDR3nt: TGTGCCAGCTCACCGGGGAGGGTCGATCAGCCCCAGCATTTT
CDR3aa: CASSPGRVDQPQHF

abundance: .
d_gene: .
v_gene: TRBV4-1
j_gene: TRBJ1-5
CDR3nt: TGCGCCAGCAGCCAAGATATAACGGGGCGGAACAATCAGCCCCAGCATTTT
CDR3aa: CASSQDITGRNNQPQHF

abundance: .
d_gene: .
v_gene: TRBV25-1
j_gene: TRBJ1-1
CDR3nt: TGTGCCAGCAGTGAATGGGACACTGAAGCTTTCTTT
CDR3aa: CASSEWDTEAFF

abundance: .
d_gene: TRBD1
v_gene: TRBV10-3
j_gene: TRBJ2-5
CDR3nt: TGTGCCATCAGTGAGAAGACAGGGGGCCGGGAGACCCAGTACTTC
CDR3aa: CAISEKTGGRETQYF

abundance: .
d_gene: TRBD2
v_gene: TRBV2
j_gene: TRBJ2-1
CDR3nt: TGTGCCAGCAGCAATAGCGGGAGTCACAATGAGCAGTTCTTC
CDR3aa: CASSNSGSHNEQFF

abundance: few
d_gene: TRBD1
v_gene: TRBV12-5
j_gene: TRBJ1-2
CDR3nt: TGTGCTAGTGGTTTGGAGGACAGGGCCTATGGCTACACCTTC
CDR3aa: CASGLEDRAYGYTF

abundance: .
d_gene: TRBD2
v_gene: TRBV6-5
j_gene: TRBJ2-1
CDR3nt: TGTGCCAGCAGTAGCGGGAGTCGTGAGCAGTTCTTC
CDR3aa: CASSSGSREQFF

abundance: .
d_gene: .
v_gene: TRBV5-1
j_gene: TRBJ1-5
CDR3nt: TGCGCCAGCAGCCCGGACGGGAGCAATCAGCCCCAGCATTTT
CDR3aa: CASSPDGSNQPQHF

abundance: .
d_gene: TRBD2
v_gene: TRBV4-3
j_gene: TRBJ2-5
CDR3nt: TGCGCCAGCAGCCCTCGGACTAGCGGGACGACCCAAGAGACCCAGTACTTC
CDR3aa: CASSPRTSGTTQETQYF

abundance: few
d_gene: TRBD1
v_gene: TRBV7-9
j_gene: TRBJ1-1
CDR3nt: TGTGCCAGCAGCATCCAGGGGGGGTACACTGAAGCTTTCTTT
CDR3aa: CASSIQGGYTEAFF

abundance: .
d_gene: TRBD2
v_gene: TRBV7-2
j_gene: TRBJ2-5
CDR3nt: TGTGCCAGCAGCACCCCGGGGAGGGTGGAGACCCAGTACTTC
CDR3aa: CASSTPGRVETQYF

abundance: .
d_gene: .
v_gene: TRBV19
j_gene: TRBJ1-2
CDR3nt: TGTGCCAGTAGTATTATTGCGGAGAACTATGGCTACACCTTC
CDR3aa: CASSIIAENYGYTF

abundance: .
d_gene: TRBD1
v_gene: TRBV6-5
j_gene: TRBJ2-1
CDR3nt: TGTGCCAGCAGACCTTGGACAGGGCACTACAATGAGCAGTTCTTC
CDR3aa: CASRPWTGHYNEQFF

abundance: .
d_gene: .
v_gene: TRBV2
j_gene: TRBJ2-2
CDR3nt: TGTGCCAGCAGTGAAGCAGGGGCGCGGGAGCTGTTTTTT
CDR3aa: CASSEAGARELFF

abundance: .
d_gene: .
v_gene: TRBV6-5
j_gene: TRBJ2-1
CDR3nt: TGTGCCAGCAGCGGGAGTCATAACTACAATGAGCAGTTCTTC
CDR3aa: CASSGSHNYNEQFF

abundance: once
d_gene: TRBD2
v_gene: TRBV7-6
j_gene: TRBJ2-3
CDR3nt: TGTGCCAGCAGCCCGACTAGCGGGCTCACAGATACGCAGTATTTT
CDR3aa: CASSPTSGLTDTQYF

abundance: .
d_gene: .
v_gene: TRBV6-5
j_gene: TRBJ1-1
CDR3nt: TGTGCCAGCAGCCGACCACTAGCGAAGACTGAAGCTTTCTTT
CDR3aa: CASSRPLAKTEAFF

abundance: .
d_gene: .
v_gene: TRBV4-2
j_gene: TRBJ1-4
CDR3nt: TGTGCCAGCAGCCAAGACCTCGCGACAGTTAATGAAAAACTGTTTTTT
CDR3aa: CASSQDLATVNEKLFF

abundance: .
d_gene: TRBD1
v_gene: TRBV19
j_gene: TRBJ2-7
CDR3nt: TGTGCCAGTAGTATAGGGGACAGAATCTACGAGCAGTACTTC
CDR3aa: CASSIGDRIYEQYF

abundance: .
d_gene: TRBD1
v_gene: TRBV27
j_gene: TRBJ1-1
CDR3nt: TGTGCCAGCAGTGGGTGGACAGGGAGAGGGACTGAAGCTTTCTTT
CDR3aa: CASSGWTGRGTEAFF

abundance: .
d_gene: .
v_gene: TRBV18
j_gene: TRBJ1-4
CDR3nt: TGTGCCAGCTCACCAAACCTAGGCACAACTAATGAAAAACTGTTTTTT
CDR3aa: CASSPNLGTTNEKLFF

abundance: .
d_gene: .
v_gene: TRBV10-3
j_gene: TRBJ1-1
CDR3nt: TGTGCCATCATTAGGGACGGAAATCCGAACACTGAAGCTTTCTTT
CDR3aa: CAIIRDGNPNTEAFF